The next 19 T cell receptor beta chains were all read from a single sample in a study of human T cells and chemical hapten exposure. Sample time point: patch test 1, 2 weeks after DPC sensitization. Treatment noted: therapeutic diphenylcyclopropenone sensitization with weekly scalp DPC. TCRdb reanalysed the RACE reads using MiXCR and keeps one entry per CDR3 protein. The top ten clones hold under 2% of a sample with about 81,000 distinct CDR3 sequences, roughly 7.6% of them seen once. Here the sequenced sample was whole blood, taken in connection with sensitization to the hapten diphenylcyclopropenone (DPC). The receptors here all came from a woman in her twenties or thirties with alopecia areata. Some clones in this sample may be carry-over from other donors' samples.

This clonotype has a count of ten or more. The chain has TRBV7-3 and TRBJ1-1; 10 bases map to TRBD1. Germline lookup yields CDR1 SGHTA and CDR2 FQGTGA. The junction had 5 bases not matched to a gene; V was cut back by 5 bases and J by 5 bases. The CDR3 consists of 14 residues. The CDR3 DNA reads TGTGCCAGCAGCAGACAGGGGGCGCGGACTGAAGCTTTCTTT. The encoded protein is CASSRQGARTEAFF.

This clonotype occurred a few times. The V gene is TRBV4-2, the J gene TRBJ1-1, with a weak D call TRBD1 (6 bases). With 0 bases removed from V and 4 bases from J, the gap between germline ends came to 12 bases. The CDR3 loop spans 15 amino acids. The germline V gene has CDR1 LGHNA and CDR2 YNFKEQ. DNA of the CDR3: TGTGCCAGCAGCCAAGATTGCGGCAGGGGCACTGAAGCTTTCTTT. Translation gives CASSQDCGRGTEAFF.

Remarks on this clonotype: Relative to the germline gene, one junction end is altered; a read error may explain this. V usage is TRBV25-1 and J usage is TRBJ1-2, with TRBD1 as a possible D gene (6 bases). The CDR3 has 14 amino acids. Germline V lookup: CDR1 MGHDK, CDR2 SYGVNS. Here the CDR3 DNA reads TGTGCCAGCAGTGCGGGACACGCTAACTATGACTACACCTTC. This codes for CASSAGHANYDYTF.

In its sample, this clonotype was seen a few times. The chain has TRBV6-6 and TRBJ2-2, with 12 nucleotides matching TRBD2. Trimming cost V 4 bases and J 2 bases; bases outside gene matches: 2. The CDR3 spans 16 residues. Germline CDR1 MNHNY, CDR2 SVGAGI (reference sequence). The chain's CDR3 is CASSSGLAGNTGELFF. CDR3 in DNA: TGTGCCAGCAGTTCCGGACTAGCGGGAAACACCGGGGAGCTGTTTTTT.

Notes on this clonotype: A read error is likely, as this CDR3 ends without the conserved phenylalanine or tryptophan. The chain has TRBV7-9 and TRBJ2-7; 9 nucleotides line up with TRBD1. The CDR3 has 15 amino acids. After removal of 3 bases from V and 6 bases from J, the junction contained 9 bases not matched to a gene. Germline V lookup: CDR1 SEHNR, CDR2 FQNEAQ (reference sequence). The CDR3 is CASSFTQTGGSEQYY. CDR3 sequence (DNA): TGTGCCAGCAGCTTCACCCAGACAGGGGGTAGCGAGCAGTACTAC.

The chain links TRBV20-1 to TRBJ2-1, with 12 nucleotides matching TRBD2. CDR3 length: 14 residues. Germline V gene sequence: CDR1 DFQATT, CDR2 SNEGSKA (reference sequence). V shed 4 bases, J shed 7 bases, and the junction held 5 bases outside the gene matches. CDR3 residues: CSATSGGADNEQFF. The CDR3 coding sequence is TGCAGTGCTACTAGCGGGGGGGCCGATAATGAGCAGTTCTTC.

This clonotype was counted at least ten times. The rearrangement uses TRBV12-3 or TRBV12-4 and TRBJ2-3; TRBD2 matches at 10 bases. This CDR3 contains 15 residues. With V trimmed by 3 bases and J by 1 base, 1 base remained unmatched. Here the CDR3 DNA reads TGTGCCAGCAGTTTTGGACTAGCGGGCACAGATACGCAGTATTTT. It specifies CASSFGLAGTDTQYF.

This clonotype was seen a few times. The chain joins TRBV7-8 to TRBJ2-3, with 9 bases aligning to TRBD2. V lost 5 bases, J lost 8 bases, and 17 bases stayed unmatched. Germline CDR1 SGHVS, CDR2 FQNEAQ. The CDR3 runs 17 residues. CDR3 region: CASSTLSTAGGRGTQYF. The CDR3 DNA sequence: TGTGCCAGCAGCACGCTCAGTACGGCGGGGGGGCGAGGTACGCAGTATTTT.

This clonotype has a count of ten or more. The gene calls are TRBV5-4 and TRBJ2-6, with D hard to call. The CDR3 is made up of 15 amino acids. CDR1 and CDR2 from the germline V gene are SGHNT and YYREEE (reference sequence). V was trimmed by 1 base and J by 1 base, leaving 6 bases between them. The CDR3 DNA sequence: TGTGCCAGCAGCTTGACGGGTTCTGGGGCCAACGTCCTGACTTTC. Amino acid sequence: CASSLTGSGANVLTF.

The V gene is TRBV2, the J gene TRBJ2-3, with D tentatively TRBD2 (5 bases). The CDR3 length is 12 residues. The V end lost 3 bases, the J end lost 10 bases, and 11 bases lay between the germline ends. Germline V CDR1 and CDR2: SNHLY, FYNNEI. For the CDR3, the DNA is TGTGCCAGCAGTGAGGCGGGCCCACCGCAGTATTTT. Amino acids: CASSEAGPPQYF. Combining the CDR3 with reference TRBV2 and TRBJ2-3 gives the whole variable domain EPEVTQTPSHQVTQMGQEVILRCVPISNHLYFYWYRQILGQKVEFLVSFYNNEISEKSEIFDDQFSVERPDGSNFTLKIRSTKLEDSAMYFCASSEAGPPQYFGPGTRLTVL.

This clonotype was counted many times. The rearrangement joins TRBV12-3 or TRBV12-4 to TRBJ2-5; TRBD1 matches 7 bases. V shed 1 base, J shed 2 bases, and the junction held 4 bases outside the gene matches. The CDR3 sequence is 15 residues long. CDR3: CASSLDGRGQETQYF. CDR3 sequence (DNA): TGTGCCAGCAGTTTAGACGGCAGGGGGCAAGAGACCCAGTACTTC.

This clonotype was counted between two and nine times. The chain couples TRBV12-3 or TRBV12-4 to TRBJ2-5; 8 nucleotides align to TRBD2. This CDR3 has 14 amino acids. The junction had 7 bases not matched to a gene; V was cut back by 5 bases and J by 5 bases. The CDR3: CASSTGGARETQYF. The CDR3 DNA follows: TGTGCCAGCAGTACGGGGGGGGCCCGCGAGACCCAGTACTTC.

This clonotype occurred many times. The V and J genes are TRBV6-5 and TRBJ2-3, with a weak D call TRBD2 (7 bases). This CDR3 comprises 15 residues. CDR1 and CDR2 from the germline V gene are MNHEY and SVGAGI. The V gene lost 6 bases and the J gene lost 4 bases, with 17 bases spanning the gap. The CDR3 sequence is CASSYVGGAADTQYF. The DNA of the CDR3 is TGTGCCAGCAGCTATGTAGGGGGGGCGGCAGATACGCAGTATTTT.

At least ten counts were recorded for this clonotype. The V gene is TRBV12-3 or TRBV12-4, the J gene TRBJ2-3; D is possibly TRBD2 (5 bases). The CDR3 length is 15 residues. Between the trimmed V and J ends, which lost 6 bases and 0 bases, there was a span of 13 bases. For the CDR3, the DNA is TGTGCCAGCAGCCTTATAGCGTTTAGCACAGATACGCAGTATTTT. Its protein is CASSLIAFSTDTQYF.

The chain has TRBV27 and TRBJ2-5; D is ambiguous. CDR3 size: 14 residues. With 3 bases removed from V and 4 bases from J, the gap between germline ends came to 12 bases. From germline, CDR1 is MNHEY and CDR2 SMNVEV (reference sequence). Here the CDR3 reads CASSFLRAGETQYF. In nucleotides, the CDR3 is TGTGCCAGCAGTTTCCTTAGGGCAGGAGAGACCCAGTACTTC.

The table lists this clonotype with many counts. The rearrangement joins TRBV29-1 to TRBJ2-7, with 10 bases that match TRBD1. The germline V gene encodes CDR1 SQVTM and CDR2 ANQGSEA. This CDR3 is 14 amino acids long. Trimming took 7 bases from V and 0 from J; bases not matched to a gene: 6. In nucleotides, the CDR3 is TGCAGCGCTACGGGACAGGGGCACTCCTACGAGCAGTACTTC. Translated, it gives CSATGQGHSYEQYF.

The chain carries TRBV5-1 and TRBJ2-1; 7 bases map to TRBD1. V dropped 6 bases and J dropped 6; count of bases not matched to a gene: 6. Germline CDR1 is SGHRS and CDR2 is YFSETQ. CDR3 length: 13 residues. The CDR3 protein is CASMMAGGNEQFF. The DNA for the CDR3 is TGCGCCAGCATGATGGCAGGGGGCAATGAGCAGTTCTTC.

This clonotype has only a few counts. CDR3 nucleotides: TGTGCCAGCAGCCTCCCATCGAACACCGGGGAGCTGTTTTTT. Protein product: CASSLPSNTGELFF. The chain has TRBV5-4 and TRBJ2-2, with D unclear. Germline assignment: CDR1 SGHNT and CDR2 YYREEE (reference sequence). Trimming removed 4 bases from V and 0 bases from J, with 7 bases in between. The CDR3 totals 14 residues.

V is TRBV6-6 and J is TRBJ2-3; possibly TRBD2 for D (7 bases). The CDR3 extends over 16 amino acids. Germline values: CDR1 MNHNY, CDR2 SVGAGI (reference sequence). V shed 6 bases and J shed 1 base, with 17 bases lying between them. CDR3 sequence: CASRNAEGGRTDTQYF. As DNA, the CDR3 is TGTGCCAGCAGAAATGCCGAGGGGGGGCGCACAGATACGCAGTATTTT.